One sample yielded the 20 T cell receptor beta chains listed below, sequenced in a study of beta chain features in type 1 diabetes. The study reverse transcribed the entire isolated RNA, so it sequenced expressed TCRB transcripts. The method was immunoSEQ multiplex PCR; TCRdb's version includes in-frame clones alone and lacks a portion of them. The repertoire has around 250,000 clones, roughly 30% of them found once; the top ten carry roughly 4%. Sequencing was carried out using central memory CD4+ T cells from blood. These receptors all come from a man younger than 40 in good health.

The CDR3 sequence: CASSQRSGGVHEQYF. DNA for the CDR3: TGTGCCAGTAGTCAGAGAAGCGGGGGAGTCCACGAGCAGTACTTC. V and J are TRBV19 and TRBJ2-7, with 8 bases fitting TRBD2. The CDR3 covers 15 residues. Germline CDR1 reads LNHDA; CDR2 reads SQIVND (reference sequence). V was pared by 5 bases and J by 5 bases, with 11 bases of the junction left unmatched.

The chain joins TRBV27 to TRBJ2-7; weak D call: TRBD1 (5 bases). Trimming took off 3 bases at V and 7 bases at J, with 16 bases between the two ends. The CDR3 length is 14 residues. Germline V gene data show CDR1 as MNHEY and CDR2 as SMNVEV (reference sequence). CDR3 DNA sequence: TGTGCCAGCAGTTTCGCCAGGGAAGTGAGGGAGCAGTACTTC. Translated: CASSFAREVREQYF.

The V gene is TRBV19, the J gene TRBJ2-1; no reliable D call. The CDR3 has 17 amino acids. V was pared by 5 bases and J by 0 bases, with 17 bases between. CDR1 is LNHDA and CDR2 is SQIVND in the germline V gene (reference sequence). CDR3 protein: CASSFVGAKGSYNEQFF. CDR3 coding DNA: TGTGCCAGTAGTTTCGTGGGTGCCAAAGGCTCCTACAATGAGCAGTTCTTC. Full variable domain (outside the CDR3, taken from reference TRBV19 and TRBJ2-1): DGGITQSPKYLFRKEGQNVTLSCEQNLNHDAMYWYRQDPGQGLRLIYYSQIVNDFQKGDIAEGYSVSREKKESFPLTVTSAQKNPTAFYLCASSFVGAKGSYNEQFFGPGTRLTVL.

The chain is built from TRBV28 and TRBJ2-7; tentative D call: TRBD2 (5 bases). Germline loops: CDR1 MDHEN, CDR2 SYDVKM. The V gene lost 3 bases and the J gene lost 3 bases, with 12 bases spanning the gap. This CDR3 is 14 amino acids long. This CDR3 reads CASSLSGISYEQYF. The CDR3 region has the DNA TGTGCCAGCAGTTTGTCCGGGATAAGCTACGAGCAGTACTTC.

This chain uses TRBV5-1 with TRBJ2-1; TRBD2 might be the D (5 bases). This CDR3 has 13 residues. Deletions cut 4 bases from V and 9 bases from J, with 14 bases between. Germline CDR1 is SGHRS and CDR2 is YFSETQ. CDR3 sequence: CASSLLVGGEQFF. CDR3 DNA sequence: TGCGCCAGCAGCCTACTCGTCGGAGGTGAGCAGTTCTTC.

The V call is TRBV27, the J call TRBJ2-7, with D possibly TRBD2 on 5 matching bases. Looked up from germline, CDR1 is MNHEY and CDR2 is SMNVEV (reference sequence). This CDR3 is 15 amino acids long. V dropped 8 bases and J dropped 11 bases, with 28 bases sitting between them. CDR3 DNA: TGTGCCAGCGATCTCGAGAGGGTGGCCCGGGGTCCGAAGTACTTC. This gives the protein CASDLERVARGPKYF.

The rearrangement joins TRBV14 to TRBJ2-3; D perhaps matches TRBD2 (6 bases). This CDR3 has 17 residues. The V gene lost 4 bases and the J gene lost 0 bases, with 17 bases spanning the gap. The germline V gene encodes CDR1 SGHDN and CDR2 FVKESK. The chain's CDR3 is CASSPHGGVPSTDTQYF. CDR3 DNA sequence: TGTGCCAGCAGCCCCCACGGGGGAGTACCTAGCACAGATACGCAGTATTTT.

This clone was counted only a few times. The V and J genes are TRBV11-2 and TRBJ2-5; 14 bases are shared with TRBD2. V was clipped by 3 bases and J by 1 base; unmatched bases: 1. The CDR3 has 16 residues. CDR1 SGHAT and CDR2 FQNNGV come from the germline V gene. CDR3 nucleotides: TGTGCCAGCAGCTTCGGACTAGCGGGGGGCCAAGAGACCCAGTACTTC. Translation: CASSFGLAGGQETQYF.

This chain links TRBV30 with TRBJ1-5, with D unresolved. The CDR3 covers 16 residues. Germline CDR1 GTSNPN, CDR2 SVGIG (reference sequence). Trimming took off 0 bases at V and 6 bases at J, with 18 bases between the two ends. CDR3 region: CAWSVQQARLGQPQHF. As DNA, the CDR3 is TGTGCCTGGAGTGTACAGCAGGCACGGTTGGGTCAGCCCCAGCATTTT.

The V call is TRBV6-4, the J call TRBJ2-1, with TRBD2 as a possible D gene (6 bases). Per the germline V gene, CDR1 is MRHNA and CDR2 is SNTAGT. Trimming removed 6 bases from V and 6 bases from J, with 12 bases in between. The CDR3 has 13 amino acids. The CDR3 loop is CASRGTGGNEQFF. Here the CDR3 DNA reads TGTGCCAGCAGGGGGACTGGAGGCAATGAGCAGTTCTTC.

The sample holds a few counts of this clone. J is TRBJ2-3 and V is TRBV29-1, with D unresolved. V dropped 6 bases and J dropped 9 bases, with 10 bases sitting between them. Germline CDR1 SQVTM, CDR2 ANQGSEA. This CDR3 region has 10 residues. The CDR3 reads CSVMVETQYF. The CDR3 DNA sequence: TGCAGCGTCATGGTCGAAACGCAGTATTTT.

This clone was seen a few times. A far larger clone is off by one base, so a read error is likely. The chain's CDR3 is CSGQGASDEQYF. CDR3 nucleotide sequence: TGCAGCGGTCAGGGGGCTTCCGACGAGCAGTACTTC. The V and J genes are TRBV29-1 and TRBJ2-7; 8 bases match TRBD1. The J segment lost 5 bases and the V segment lost 7 bases, leaving 7 bases of the junction unmatched. Per the germline V gene, CDR1 is SQVTM and CDR2 is ANQGSEA. The CDR3 has 12 amino acids.

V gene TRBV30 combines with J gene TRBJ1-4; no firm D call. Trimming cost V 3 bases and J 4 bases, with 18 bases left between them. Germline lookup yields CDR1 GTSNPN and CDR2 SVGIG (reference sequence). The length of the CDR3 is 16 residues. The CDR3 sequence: CAWSAKSTNFNEKLFF. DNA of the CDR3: TGTGCCTGGAGCGCAAAGTCAACCAACTTTAATGAAAAACTGTTTTTT.

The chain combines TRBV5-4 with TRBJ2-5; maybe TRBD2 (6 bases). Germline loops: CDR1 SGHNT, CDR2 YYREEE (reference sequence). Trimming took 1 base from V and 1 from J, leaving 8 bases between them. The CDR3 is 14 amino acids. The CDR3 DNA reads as TGTGCCAGCAGCTTGCGGGGGACCCAAGAGACCCAGTACTTC. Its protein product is CASSLRGTQETQYF. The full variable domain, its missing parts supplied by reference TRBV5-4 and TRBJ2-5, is ETGVTQSPTHLIKTRGQQVTLRCSSQSGHNTVSWYQQALGQGPQFIFQYYREEENGRGNFPPRFSGLQFPNYSSELNVNALELDDSALYLCASSLRGTQETQYFGPGTRLLVL.

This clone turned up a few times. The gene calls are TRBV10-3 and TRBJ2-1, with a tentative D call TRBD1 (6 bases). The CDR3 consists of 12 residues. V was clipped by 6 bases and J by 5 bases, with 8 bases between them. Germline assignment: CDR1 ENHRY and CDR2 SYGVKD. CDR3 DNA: TGTGCCATCAGCGGACAGAACAATGAGCAGTTCTTC. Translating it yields CAISGQNNEQFF.

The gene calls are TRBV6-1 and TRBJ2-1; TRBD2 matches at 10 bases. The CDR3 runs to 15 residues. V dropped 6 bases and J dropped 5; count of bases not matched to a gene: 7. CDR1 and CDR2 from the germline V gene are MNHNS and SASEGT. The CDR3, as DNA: TGTGCCAGCAGCCCGCTAGCGGGGGCGGACAATGAGCAGTTCTTC. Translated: CASSPLAGADNEQFF.

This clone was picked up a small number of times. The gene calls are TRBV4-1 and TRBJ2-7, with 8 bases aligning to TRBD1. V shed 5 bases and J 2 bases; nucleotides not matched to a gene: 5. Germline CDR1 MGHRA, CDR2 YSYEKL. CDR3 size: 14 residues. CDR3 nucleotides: TGCGCCAGCAGCAGGACAGGGTCCCCCTACGAGCAGTACTTC. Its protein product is CASSRTGSPYEQYF.

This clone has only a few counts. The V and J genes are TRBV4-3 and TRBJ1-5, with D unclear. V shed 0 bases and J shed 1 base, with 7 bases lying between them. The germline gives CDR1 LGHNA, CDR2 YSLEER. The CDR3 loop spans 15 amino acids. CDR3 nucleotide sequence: TGCGCCAGCAGCCAAGAAGCTAACAGCAATCAGCCCCAGCATTTT. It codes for CASSQEANSNQPQHF.

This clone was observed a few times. The chain's CDR3 is CASSQGPTAYNEQFF. CDR3 nucleotide sequence: TGTGCCAGCAGCCAGGGCCCCACAGCCTACAATGAGCAGTTCTTC. The J gene is TRBJ2-1, the V gene TRBV14; D gene uncertain. Trimming pared 3 bases from V and 2 bases from J, leaving 11 bases between. Per germline, CDR1 SGHDN and CDR2 FVKESK. This CDR3 has 15 amino acids.

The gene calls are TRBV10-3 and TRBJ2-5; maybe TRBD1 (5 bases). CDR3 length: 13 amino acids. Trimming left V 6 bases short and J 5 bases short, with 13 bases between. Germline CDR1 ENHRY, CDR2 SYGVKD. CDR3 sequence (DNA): TGTGCCATCAGGGGGCAGTCGGATGAGACCCAGTACTTC. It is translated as CAIRGQSDETQYF.